These T cell receptor beta chains were read from a single sample in a study of blood T cell repertoires in COVID-19. The method was immunoSEQ multiplex PCR; TCRdb's version includes in-frame clones alone and lacks a portion of them. The data hold more than 85,000 clones, with roughly 88% observed a single time. The sequencing sample was made of peripheral blood. All receptors derive from a woman between 55 and 75 years old with acute or convalescent COVID-19. Both conserved end residues are part of each CDR3. Each record gives: V gene, J gene, D gene, clone size, CDR3 DNA, CDR3 protein. The D gene is left open where the match is weak. Part of the rows lack a size; the others show once, few, many or a class for expanded clones.

v_call: TRBV3-1/TRBV3-2; j_call: TRBJ1-1; d_call: .; clone_size: .; cdr3_nt: TGTGCCAGCAGCCCCGGCACTGAAGCTTTCTTT; cdr3_aa: CASSPGTEAFF
v_call: TRBV19; j_call: TRBJ1-1; d_call: .; clone_size: once; cdr3_nt: TGTGCCAGTAGTAACACCCCCCGGAGCGCTGAAGCTTTCTTT; cdr3_aa: CASSNTPRSAEAFF
v_call: TRBV10-2; j_call: TRBJ2-1; d_call: .; clone_size: .; cdr3_nt: TGCGCCAGCAGCACATACTACAATGAGCAGTTCTTC; cdr3_aa: CASSTYYNEQFF
v_call: TRBV11-3; j_call: TRBJ2-5; d_call: TRBD2; clone_size: .; cdr3_nt: TGTGCCAGCAGCCTGACCTTTGGACTAGTTCAGGGAGGAGAGACCCAGTACTTC; cdr3_aa: CASSLTFGLVQGGETQYF
v_call: TRBV7-9; j_call: TRBJ2-5; d_call: TRBD2; clone_size: .; cdr3_nt: TGTGCCAGCAGCCGGCGTAGCGGGAGTGCGCAAGAGACCCAGTACTTC; cdr3_aa: CASSRRSGSAQETQYF
v_call: TRBV6-5; j_call: TRBJ2-5; d_call: .; clone_size: .; cdr3_nt: TGTGCCAGCAGCGATACCTGGGCGCAAGAGACCCAGTACTTC; cdr3_aa: CASSDTWAQETQYF
v_call: TRBV6-2/TRBV6-3; j_call: TRBJ1-2; d_call: .; clone_size: .; cdr3_nt: TGTGCCAGCAGTTACGTACGGGGCGGACAGCGCCATAACTATGGCTACACCTTC; cdr3_aa: CASSYVRGGQRHNYGYTF
v_call: TRBV6-1; j_call: TRBJ2-7; d_call: TRBD1; clone_size: .; cdr3_nt: TGTGCCAGCAGTGAACAGACAGGGTACGAGCAGTACTTC; cdr3_aa: CASSEQTGYEQYF
v_call: TRBV7-3; j_call: TRBJ2-7; d_call: TRBD2; clone_size: .; cdr3_nt: TGTGCCAGCAGTCCCGGGACTAGCGGGTCTTCCTACGAGCAGTACTTC; cdr3_aa: CASSPGTSGSSYEQYF
v_call: TRBV6-5; j_call: TRBJ1-1; d_call: TRBD1; clone_size: .; cdr3_nt: TGTGCCAGCAGAAGGACAGGGGTGGGGACTGAAGCTTTCTTT; cdr3_aa: CASRRTGVGTEAFF
v_call: TRBV7-2; j_call: TRBJ1-1; d_call: .; clone_size: once; cdr3_nt: TGTGCCAGCAGGCTGAGTGGGGCGGTTACTGAAGCTTTCTTT; cdr3_aa: CASRLSGAVTEAFF
v_call: TRBV5-4; j_call: TRBJ2-1; d_call: TRBD2; clone_size: .; cdr3_nt: TGTGCCAGCAGCCGGGGACTAGCGGGATGGAATGAGCAGTTCTTC; cdr3_aa: CASSRGLAGWNEQFF
v_call: TRBV18; j_call: TRBJ1-1; d_call: .; clone_size: .; cdr3_nt: TGTGCCAGCTCACCCTCCCGGGGGGACACTGAAGCTTTCTTT; cdr3_aa: CASSPSRGDTEAFF